This paragraph covers one T cell receptor beta chain sequence. Sequencing targeted TCR beta in T cells from blood (CD8+ and CD4+). This specimen comes from a study of CD8 T cells in Susac syndrome. With random hexamers, reverse transcription was performed on about 0.5 to 1 ug of RNA. An immunoSEQ multiplex PCR amplified TCR beta CDR3 over 54 Vbeta and 13 Jbeta. TCRdb processed the immunoSEQ multiplex PCR reads anew with MiXCR; each CDR3 protein has one entry. The sample consists of about 110,000 distinct CDR3 sequences, roughly 96% of them appearing once. Material: CD4+ T cells from PBMCs. The sequence came from a human donor in good health.

The CDR3 bases are TGTGCCAGCGGGGCAGACAGGGGCTGGAATGAGCAGTTCTTC. It encodes CASGADRGWNEQFF. The chain recombines TRBV2 with TRBJ2-1, with 8 bases matching TRBD1. V was clipped by 8 bases and J by 7 bases; unmatched bases: 10. Germline CDR1 SNHLY, CDR2 FYNNEI. This CDR3 comprises 14 residues.